The next 11 T cell receptor beta chains were all read from a single sample in a study of early T cells in non-severe SARS-CoV-2 infection. TCRdb re-called the 5' RACE reads through MiXCR, storing one row per CDR3 protein. The table shows 20,000 to 25,000 distinct CDR3 sequences, with about 4.5% occurring only once. Sequencing was performed on whole blood. The receptors were gathered from an adult who was a healthcare worker with PCR-confirmed SARS-CoV-2 infection or an uninfected control (not recorded which).

This clonotype was picked up many times. This chain links TRBV20-1 with TRBJ1-4; D is unclear. In germline, CDR1 is DFQATT, CDR2 SNEGSKA (reference sequence). V was clipped by 3 bases and J by 4 bases, with 12 bases between them. The CDR3 runs 14 residues. CDR3 protein: CSASSVEHNEKLFF. The CDR3, as DNA: TGCAGTGCTAGCTCCGTTGAGCATAATGAAAAACTGTTTTTT.

This clonotype was recorded at least ten times. V is TRBV7-2 and J is TRBJ2-1; D remains unclear. Trimming removed 1 base at V and 8 bases at J, with 6 bases between. The germline V gene encodes CDR1 SGHTA and CDR2 FQGNSA. The CDR3 is made up of 12 amino acids. The CDR3 spells CASSLDADEQFF. The CDR3 nucleotides read TGTGCCAGCAGCTTAGATGCGGATGAGCAGTTCTTC.

This clonotype appeared many times. V and J are TRBV3-1 and TRBJ2-1; a weak D match, TRBD2 (7 bases). Between the trimmed V and J ends, which lost 2 bases and 10 bases, there was a span of 15 bases. This CDR3 has 14 amino acids. The germline V gene has CDR1 LGHDT and CDR2 YNNKEL (reference sequence). The CDR3 DNA is TGTGCCAGCAGCCAATCCTACAGGGAGGGGGAGCAGTTCTTC. This encodes CASSQSYREGEQFF.

This clonotype occurred many times. The rearrangement uses TRBV29-1 and TRBJ2-1; 7 bases map to TRBD2. The CDR3 contains 16 residues. Germline V gene sequence: CDR1 SQVTM, CDR2 ANQGSEA. Losses at the gene ends were 7 bases for V and 5 bases for J; bases not matched to a gene: 17. CDR3 sequence (DNA): TGCAGCGCCCCGGGACTACCACCCCTAAGGCACAATGAGCAGTTCTTC. Protein product: CSAPGLPPLRHNEQFF.

This clonotype was picked up many times. The chain has TRBV5-1 and TRBJ2-3; D is uncertain. The ends were cut back, 5 bases at V and 6 bases at J, with 16 bases in the middle. The length of the CDR3 is 14 residues. Germline CDR1 is SGHRS and CDR2 is YFSETQ. CDR3 coding DNA: TGCGCCAGCAGGCCTATTGTCGATCAGGATACGCAGTATTTT. Translating gives CASRPIVDQDTQYF.

The chain recombines TRBV6-4 with TRBJ2-1; no firm D call. The germline CDR1 and CDR2 sequences are MRHNA and SNTAGT. Trimming cost V 4 bases and J 0 bases, with 10 bases left between them. The length of the CDR3 is 15 residues. The CDR3 is CASSADRSSYNEQFF. The CDR3 nucleotides are TGTGCCAGCAGTGCGGATCGGAGCTCCTACAATGAGCAGTTCTTC.

This clonotype was recorded at least ten times. This chain connects TRBV20-1 to TRBJ2-5; 7 nucleotides align to TRBD1. V dropped 4 bases and J dropped 5; count of bases not matched to a gene: 7. The CDR3 totals 13 residues. CDR1 DFQATT and CDR2 SNEGSKA come from the germline V gene (reference sequence). CDR3 loop: CSANKGAEETQYF. The CDR3 DNA sequence: TGCAGTGCTAACAAGGGGGCAGAGGAGACCCAGTACTTC.

The table lists this clonotype with many counts. V is TRBV7-2 and J is TRBJ1-4; 9 bases fit TRBD1. Germline CDR1 reads SGHTA; CDR2 reads FQGNSA. The junction had 8 bases not matched to a gene; V was cut back by 5 bases and J by 7 bases. The CDR3 consists of 15 residues. Written as DNA, the CDR3 is TGTGCCAGCAGCCCGCGACAGGGGGGTGTTGAAAAACTGTTTTTT. Protein sequence: CASSPRQGGVEKLFF.

A note on this clonotype: This may arise from a read error, as a much more abundant clone is one base away. The V gene is TRBV6-2 or TRBV6-3, the J gene TRBJ2-3; D ambiguous. The CDR3 consists of 16 residues. V was clipped by 4 bases and J by 2 bases, with 16 bases between them. Per the germline V gene, CDR1 is MNHEY and CDR2 is SVGEGT. As DNA, the CDR3 is TGTGCCAGCAGTTTCCTGGGGTTTACGAACACAGATACGCAGTATTTT. Protein: CASSFLGFTNTDTQYF.

The sample holds a few counts of this clonotype. The gene calls are TRBV11-2 and TRBJ1-5; D might be TRBD1 (5 bases). The CDR3 covers 15 residues. The ends were cut back, 5 bases at V and 1 base at J, with 12 bases in the middle. Germline V gives CDR1 SGHAT, CDR2 FQNNGV. The chain's CDR3 is CASSQGTLSNQPQHF. Here the CDR3 DNA reads TGTGCCAGCAGCCAAGGGACCCTAAGCAATCAGCCCCAGCATTTT.

In its sample, this clonotype was seen a few times. The rearrangement links TRBV11-2 to TRBJ2-7; D is uncertain. The CDR3 length is 12 residues. Trimming removed 3 bases at V and 3 bases at J, with 6 bases between. CDR1 SGHAT and CDR2 FQNNGV come from the germline V gene. CDR3 sequence: CASSLHGYEQYF. Written as DNA, the CDR3 is TGTGCCAGCAGCTTGCATGGCTACGAGCAGTACTTC.